This paragraph covers one T cell receptor (beta chain) sequence. What it binds is not known. This record belongs to a study of neoadjuvant nivolumab and ipilimumab in lung cancer. Study results and caveats: TCR sequencing covered a small number of samples. Higher pretherapy blood TCR richness went with higher resected-tumor richness.

Profiled with immunoSEQ multiplex PCR; TCRdb holds only in-frame clones, not every one. The sample holds 40,000 to 55,000 clones, around 89% seen once. The germline V gene encodes CDR1 SGHTA and CDR2 FQGNSA. V was trimmed by 2 bases and J by 0 bases, leaving 11 bases between them. This CDR3 region has 16 residues. The clonotype originates from an adult with non-small cell lung cancer. Some clones in this sample may be carry-over from other donors' samples. This material consisted of blood, taken before neoadjuvant nivolumab, alone or with ipilimumab. V and J are TRBV7-2 and TRBJ2-1; D ambiguous. CDR3 amino acids: CASSLSPVSSYNEQFF. As DNA, the CDR3 is TGTGCCAGCAGCTTATCCCCCGTAAGCTCCTACAATGAGCAGTTCTTC. The complete variable domain, with remaining parts taken from reference TRBV7-2 and TRBJ2-1, reads GAGVSQSPSNKVTEKGKDVELRCDPISGHTALYWYRQSLGQGLEFLIYFQGNSAPDKSGLPSDRFSAERTGGSVSTLTIQRTQQEDSAVYLCASSLSPVSSYNEQFFGPGTRLTVL.